One and the same sample provided the 20 T cell receptor beta chains below, sequenced in a study of T cell repertoires in aging, cancer and after chemotherapy. Multiplex touch-down PCR with TRB-A/B primers amplified rearranged V-D-J TRB sequences. Using its own MiXCR run on the multiplex PCR reads, TCRdb lists one record per CDR3 protein. Among about 2,200 distinct CDR3 sequences listed, around 53% were seen once. Peripheral blood genomic DNA, not sorted cells or RNA, was the template. Sequencing input: blood. The origin of the receptors is a human donor with a blood cancer.

The chain employs TRBV7-6 and TRBJ2-7; possibly TRBD1 for D (5 bases). The length of the CDR3 is 18 residues. The V and J ends lost 0 bases and 0 bases respectively, with 18 bases between them. CDR1 SGHVS and CDR2 FNYEAQ come from the germline V gene. The CDR3 DNA reads TGTGCCAGCAGCTTAGCGTTTGGGGCAGGCGGAGACTCCTACGAGCAGTACTTC. This encodes CASSLAFGAGGDSYEQYF. Based on the CDR3 plus reference TRBV7-6 and TRBJ2-7, the full variable domain is GAGVSQSPRYKVTKRGQDVALRCDPISGHVSLYWYRQALGQGPEFLTYFNYEAQQDKSGLPNDRFSAERPEGSISTLTIQRTEQRDSAMYRCASSLAFGAGGDSYEQYFGPGTRLTVT.

This clonotype has a handful of counts. V and J are TRBV6-1 and TRBJ1-2; a weak D match, TRBD1 (5 bases). The CDR3 length is 15 residues. Trimming took off 1 base at V and 0 bases at J, with 9 bases between the two ends. From germline, CDR1 is MNHNS and CDR2 SASEGT. This CDR3 reads CASSEVTATNYGYTF. DNA for the CDR3: TGTGCCAGCAGTGAAGTGACAGCGACTAACTATGGCTACACCTTC.

This clonotype is judged medium-sized. J is TRBJ1-2 and V is TRBV29-1; a weak D match, TRBD1 (6 bases). The CDR3 runs 12 residues. V lost 4 bases to trimming and J lost 7 bases, with 13 bases between them. Germline values: CDR1 SQVTM, CDR2 ANQGSEA. The CDR3 sequence: CSVAGGGGGYTF. The CDR3 nucleotides read TGCAGCGTTGCGGGAGGGGGAGGTGGCTACACCTTC.

The table lists this clonotype with a few counts. The genes are TRBV12-3 or TRBV12-4 and TRBJ1-2; D gene uncertain. The CDR3 has 11 residues. Trimming took 6 bases from V and 4 from J, leaving 6 bases between them. CDR3 sequence reads: CASSATYGYTF. CDR3 sequence (DNA): TGTGCCAGCAGCGCAACCTATGGCTACACCTTC.

This clonotype was detected only a few times. This rearrangement joins TRBV5-6 to TRBJ1-2; tentatively, D is TRBD1 (5 bases). The CDR3 sequence is 13 residues long. Trimming took 4 bases from V and 1 from J, leaving 8 bases between them. The germline V gene encodes CDR1 SGHDT and CDR2 YYEEEE. The CDR3 DNA sequence: TGTGCCAGCAGCCGTGACAGTAACTATGGCTACACCTTC. Protein sequence: CASSRDSNYGYTF.

The table lists this clonotype with a few counts. The rearrangement uses TRBV6-5 and TRBJ2-7; D is undetermined. Trimming shortened V by 8 bases and J by 2 bases, and 7 bases separated the two germline ends. The CDR3 is 11 amino acids. Germline CDR1 MNHEY, CDR2 SVGAGI. CDR3 DNA: TGTGCCAGCCTCGATACCTACGAGCAGTACTTC. It translates to CASLDTYEQYF.

V and J are TRBV6-4 and TRBJ2-3; 8 nucleotides agree with TRBD2. CDR1 is MRHNA, CDR2 SNTAGT, per germline. V was pared by 0 bases and J by 5 bases, with 4 bases of the junction left unmatched. This CDR3 is built from 15 residues. In DNA, the CDR3 is TGTGCCAGCAGTGACTCGAGGAGCGGGGGAGATACGCAGTATTTT. It encodes CASSDSRSGGDTQYF.

This sequence joins TRBV20-1 and TRBJ2-7, with a weak D call TRBD2 (5 bases). Germline values: CDR1 DFQATT, CDR2 SNEGSKA (reference sequence). The CDR3 extends over 15 amino acids. V lost 1 base and J lost 1, with 14 bases in between. DNA of the CDR3: TGCAGTGCTAGAGGCGACTACCGACTATCCTACGAGCAGTACTTC. Amino acid sequence: CSARGDYRLSYEQYF.

The chain employs TRBV5-4 and TRBJ2-3; 7 nucleotides agree with TRBD1. Germline assignment: CDR1 SGHNT and CDR2 YYREEE (reference sequence). V shed 4 bases, J shed 4 bases, and the junction held 3 bases outside the gene matches. The CDR3 runs to 13 residues. As DNA, the CDR3 is TGTGCCAGCAGCCTCGGGACAGCAGATACGCAGTATTTT. Translating it yields CASSLGTADTQYF.

The rearrangement links TRBV12-3 or TRBV12-4 to TRBJ2-4; 8 bases match TRBD2. CDR3 length equals 15 residues. The V segment lost 3 bases and the J segment 0 bases; nucleotides outside the gene matches: 1. The CDR3 loop is CASSFGGVAKNIQYF. The CDR3 nucleotides are TGTGCCAGCAGTTTCGGGGGGGTAGCCAAAAACATTCAGTACTTC.

V is TRBV6-5 and J is TRBJ2-3, with D perhaps TRBD2 (5 bases). The CDR3 runs to 12 residues. The ends were cut back, 4 bases at V and 5 bases at J, with 7 bases in the middle. The germline CDR1 and CDR2 sequences are MNHEY and SVGAGI. DNA of the CDR3: TGTGCCAGCAGTTTCAGCGGAGATACGCAGTATTTT. Its translation is CASSFSGDTQYF.

The rearrangement links TRBV6-5 to TRBJ2-7; 10 bases match TRBD1. The CDR3 length is 15 residues. Germline V gives CDR1 MNHEY, CDR2 SVGAGI. Losses at the gene ends were 1 base for V and 2 bases for J; bases not matched to a gene: 2. The CDR3: CASSYWDRGTYEQYF. CDR3 DNA: TGTGCCAGCAGTTACTGGGACAGGGGTACCTACGAGCAGTACTTC.

This clonotype has just a few counts. V and J are TRBV6-5 and TRBJ2-7; 7 nucleotides match TRBD2. This CDR3 contains 15 residues. Trimming removed 6 bases from V and 7 bases from J; junction bases left unmatched: 15. Germline CDR1 is MNHEY and CDR2 is SVGAGI. This CDR3 reads CASSPGREGRREQYF. In nucleotides, the CDR3 is TGTGCCAGCAGCCCAGGGAGGGAGGGCCGTCGAGAGCAGTACTTC.

The rearrangement uses TRBV7-2 and TRBJ1-5; D ambiguous. CDR1 is SGHTA, CDR2 FQGNSA, per germline. Trimming removed 2 bases from V and 9 bases from J, with 8 bases in between. The CDR3 runs to 12 residues. The CDR3 DNA reads TGTGCCAGCAGCTTATTCGCTGGGCCCCAGCATTTT. Translated, it gives CASSLFAGPQHF.

This clonotype was seen a handful of times. This chain links TRBV30 with TRBJ1-2; no clear D. The CDR3 loop spans 15 amino acids. Germline-derived CDR1 and CDR2 are GTSNPN and SVGIG (reference sequence). V dropped 3 bases and J dropped 2 bases, with 16 bases sitting between them. Here the CDR3 reads CAWSAAAGGNYGYTF. The CDR3 DNA sequence: TGTGCCTGGAGCGCTGCGGCAGGTGGGAACTATGGCTACACCTTC.

This clonotype was observed a few times. The genes are TRBV30 and TRBJ1-1; D gene uncertain. This CDR3 comprises 13 residues. V gave up 3 bases and J gave up 3 bases, with 11 bases separating them. The germline CDR1 and CDR2 sequences are GTSNPN and SVGIG (reference sequence). In DNA, the CDR3 is TGTGCCTGGAGCACTTCTAGAGACACTGAAGCTTTCTTT. This sequence encodes CAWSTSRDTEAFF.

The genes are TRBV6-5 and TRBJ2-1, with 10 bases matching TRBD1. CDR1 and CDR2 from the germline V gene are MNHEY and SVGAGI. The CDR3 consists of 13 residues. V shed 5 bases, J shed 10 bases, and the junction held 5 bases outside the gene matches. The CDR3, as DNA: TGTGCCAGCAGTGGACAGGGGGTTAGGGAGCAGTTCTTC. It specifies CASSGQGVREQFF.

This clonotype was seen a handful of times. The V gene is TRBV29-1, the J gene TRBJ2-1; 14 bases match TRBD2. The V segment lost 6 bases and the J segment 5 bases; nucleotides outside the gene matches: 3. The CDR3 has 14 amino acids. Germline V gives CDR1 SQVTM, CDR2 ANQGSEA. This chain's CDR3 is CSVMGLAGDNEQFF. The CDR3 DNA follows: TGCAGCGTGATGGGACTAGCGGGAGACAATGAGCAGTTCTTC.

A few counts support this clonotype. The V call is TRBV7-4, the J call TRBJ1-2; D unresolved. This CDR3 region has 13 residues. Germline V gene data show CDR1 as SGHVT and CDR2 as SQSDAQ. Trimming pared 1 base from V and 4 bases from J, leaving 7 bases between. The CDR3 DNA sequence: TGTGCCAGCAGCTTAGGACTGTCCTATGGCTACACCTTC. As protein: CASSLGLSYGYTF.

This rearrangement joins TRBV30 to TRBJ1-2; D unresolved. CDR3 length: 12 amino acids. From germline, CDR1 is GTSNPN and CDR2 SVGIG (reference sequence). The V and J ends lost 7 bases and 4 bases respectively, with 13 bases between them. CDR3 in DNA: TGTGCCTCCAACTCAGGCTTCTATGGCTACACCTTC. As protein: CASNSGFYGYTF.